The 27 T cell receptor beta chains presented below share a single source sample, sequenced in a study of T cells after yellow fever vaccination. One entry per CDR3 protein results from TCRdb running MiXCR on the 5' RACE reads. The sample holds 120,000 or so distinct CDR3 sequences, 13% to 15% seen once. Sequences were derived from CD8+ T cells sorted from PBMCs, sampled 5 days after the yellow fever booster vaccination. The receptors originated from a man aged 18 to 30 who received the YFV17D yellow fever vaccine.

This clonotype was recorded a few times. CDR3 coding DNA: TGCGCCAGCAGCCAAGGAGGGAGGCAAGAGACCCAGTACTTC. Protein sequence: CASSQGGRQETQYF. The chain combines TRBV4-1 with TRBJ2-5, with D perhaps matching TRBD2 (6 bases). V dropped 1 base and J dropped 2 bases, with 8 bases sitting between them. The CDR3 runs to 14 residues. CDR1 and CDR2 (germline): MGHRA, YSYEKL.

In its sample, this clonotype was seen a few times. The chain recombines TRBV2 with TRBJ2-5; the D gene is possibly TRBD2 (5 bases). The length of the CDR3 is 18 residues. Germline V lookup: CDR1 SNHLY, CDR2 FYNNEI. Between the trimmed V and J ends, which lost 8 bases and 3 bases, there was a span of 28 bases. This CDR3 reads CASGEPLRAGYPEETQYF. DNA for the CDR3: TGTGCCAGCGGGGAGCCCCTGCGGGCGGGTTATCCAGAAGAGACCCAGTACTTC.

This clonotype was seen at least ten times. The rearrangement joins TRBV6-2 or TRBV6-3 to TRBJ2-2; D not certain. Germline CDR1 and CDR2: MNHEY and SVGEGT. This CDR3 is 12 amino acids long. V lost 4 bases and J lost 4, with 4 bases in between. CDR3 protein: CASSFFTGELFF. For the CDR3, the DNA is TGTGCCAGCAGTTTTTTCACCGGGGAGCTGTTTTTT.

This clonotype occurred a few times. This chain joins TRBV20-1 and TRBJ2-5, with D perhaps matching TRBD2 (7 bases). The CDR3 spans 17 residues. The germline gives CDR1 DFQATT, CDR2 SNEGSKA (reference sequence). The V and J ends lost 0 bases and 5 bases respectively, with 22 bases between them. CDR3 protein: CSARDQPGRGFRETQYF. The CDR3 bases are TGCAGTGCTAGAGACCAGCCGGGGAGGGGGTTCCGGGAGACCCAGTACTTC.

This clonotype came up a few times. The J gene is TRBJ2-3, the V gene TRBV7-8; 10 bases map to TRBD2. V trimming: 4 bases; J trimming: 0 bases; junction bases outside the gene matches: 10. Germline CDR1 reads SGHVS; CDR2 reads FQNEAQ. This CDR3 has 18 amino acids. This CDR3 reads CASSSTPAGGYSTDTQYF. The CDR3 region has the DNA TGTGCCAGCAGCTCCACTCCAGCGGGGGGGTATAGCACAGATACGCAGTATTTT. Complete variable domain (other parts from reference TRBV7-8 and TRBJ2-3): GAGVSQSPRYKVAKRGQDVALRCDPISGHVSLFWYQQALGQGPEFLTYFQNEAQLDKSGLPSDRFFAERPEGSVSTLKIQRTQQEDSAVYLCASSSTPAGGYSTDTQYFGPGTRLTVL.

This clonotype was seen repeatedly, ten times or more. The chain carries TRBV6-4 and TRBJ2-1; 13 positions agree with TRBD2. The CDR3 is 15 residues long. The V and J ends lost 3 bases and 8 bases, in that order; junction bases with no gene match: 4. From germline, CDR1 is MRHNA and CDR2 SNTAGT. CDR3 nucleotides: TGTGCCAGCAGTGAGACTAGCGGGGGGTACGATGAGCAGTTCTTC. It encodes CASSETSGGYDEQFF.

The chain links TRBV4-1 to TRBJ2-7; weak D call: TRBD1 (6 bases). The V end was cut by 0 bases, the J end by 3 bases, with 18 bases between. Per germline, CDR1 MGHRA and CDR2 YSYEKL. The CDR3 extends over 17 amino acids. CDR3 nucleotide sequence: TGCGCCAGCAGCCAAGATTCGTTGGGGGCAAGTCTCTACGAGCAGTACTTC. Amino acids: CASSQDSLGASLYEQYF.

Only a few counts were recorded for this clonotype. The V call is TRBV19, the J call TRBJ2-1; D is ambiguous. Germline V gene data show CDR1 as LNHDA and CDR2 as SQIVND (reference sequence). This CDR3 is built from 14 residues. The germline V and J ends were trimmed by 3 bases and 5 bases, with 11 bases remaining between them. DNA of the CDR3: TGTGCCAGTAGTATTTTAGGCAGAAACAATGAGCAGTTCTTC. This encodes CASSILGRNNEQFF.

The V and J genes are TRBV7-6 and TRBJ2-5; tentatively, D is TRBD2 (7 bases). CDR3 length: 15 residues. Trimming pared 3 bases from V and 5 bases from J, leaving 16 bases between. Per the germline V gene, CDR1 is SGHVS and CDR2 is FNYEAQ. The CDR3 spells CASSLEWGGLETQYF. The DNA of the CDR3 is TGTGCCAGCAGCTTGGAATGGGGGGGCCTGGAGACCCAGTACTTC.

The chain joins TRBV20-1 to TRBJ2-7; D possibly matches TRBD1 or TRBD2 (7 bases each). The germline V and J ends were trimmed by 3 bases and 2 bases, with 17 bases remaining between them. The CDR3 sequence is 15 residues long. CDR1 is DFQATT, CDR2 SNEGSKA, per germline (reference sequence). CDR3 sequence reads: CSASMVQGGTYEQYV. In DNA form, the CDR3 reads TGCAGTGCTAGTATGGTTCAGGGGGGGACCTACGAGCAGTACGTC.

This clonotype was observed a few times. This sequence joins TRBV2 and TRBJ2-1; 11 bases agree with TRBD1. The V gene's germline CDR1 is SNHLY and CDR2 FYNNEI. This CDR3 is 18 amino acids long. The V segment lost 6 bases and the J segment 7 bases; nucleotides outside the gene matches: 17. The CDR3 DNA follows: TGTGCCAGCAGAGAGGACAGGGGGCCCCTAGCGGGGAGGAATGAGCAGTTCTTC. Amino acid sequence: CASREDRGPLAGRNEQFF.

The V and J genes are TRBV4-1 and TRBJ2-5; possible D gene TRBD2, 5 bases. CDR1 and CDR2 (germline): MGHRA, YSYEKL. CDR3 size: 15 residues. V was pared by 4 bases and J by 3 bases, with 15 bases between. The DNA for the CDR3 is TGCGCCAGCAGCCCCGGGATCGGACTTGAAGAGACCCAGTACTTC. Translation gives CASSPGIGLEETQYF.

The CDR3 sequence is CASSPQGDQPQHF. The DNA of the CDR3 is TGCGCCAGCAGCCCACAGGGGGATCAGCCCCAGCATTTT. This chain links TRBV4-1 with TRBJ1-5, with 8 bases lining up with TRBD1. The trim removed 4 bases at V and 5 bases at J, leaving 1 base unmatched. Germline CDR1 MGHRA, CDR2 YSYEKL. There are 13 residues in the CDR3.

The sample holds a few counts of this clonotype. V gene TRBV29-1 combines with J gene TRBJ1-1; 7 nucleotides align to TRBD1. Germline lookup yields CDR1 SQVTM and CDR2 ANQGSEA. V shed 7 bases, J shed 3 bases, and the junction held 5 bases outside the gene matches. The CDR3 is made up of 12 amino acids. CDR3 loop: CSGIQGDTEAFF. CDR3 nucleotide sequence: TGCAGCGGGATTCAGGGGGACACTGAAGCTTTCTTT.

In its sample, this clonotype was seen a few times. The chain carries TRBV7-9 and TRBJ2-4, with 10 bases that match TRBD1. From germline, CDR1 is SEHNR and CDR2 FQNEAQ (reference sequence). This CDR3 is 16 amino acids long. The junction had 12 bases not matched to a gene; V was cut back by 5 bases and J by 8 bases. The CDR3 sequence is CASSRNTGTGVHIQYF. The DNA of the CDR3 is TGTGCCAGCAGCCGAAACACCGGGACAGGGGTGCACATTCAGTACTTC. Supplemented by reference TRBV7-9 and TRBJ2-4, the full variable domain reads DTGVSQNPRHKITKRGQNVTFRCDPISEHNRLYWYRQTLGQGPEFLTYFQNEAQLEKSRLLSDRFSAERPKGSFSTLEIQRTEQGDSAMYLCASSRNTGTGVHIQYFGAGTRLSVL.

This clonotype was counted only a few times. The CDR3 sequence: CASSPGSMDTEAFF. The CDR3 DNA follows: TGTGCCAGCAGCCCTGGATCCATGGACACTGAAGCTTTCTTT. The V call is TRBV7-2, the J call TRBJ1-1; the D is unclear. The CDR3 has 14 residues. V was pared by 5 bases and J by 3 bases, with 13 bases between. Per the germline V gene, CDR1 is SGHTA and CDR2 is FQGNSA.

The rearrangement uses TRBV5-5 and TRBJ1-6, with D tentatively TRBD1 (6 bases). V was shortened by 6 bases and J by 7 bases, with 23 bases between the two germline ends. Germline V gene lookup returns CDR1 SGHKS and CDR2 YYEKEE (reference sequence). This CDR3 has 17 amino acids. The DNA of the CDR3 is TGTGCCAGCAACACCCTCCGAAGTGACAGGCAAAATTCACCCCTCCACTTT. Translated, it gives CASNTLRSDRQNSPLHF.

The V call is TRBV7-9, the J call TRBJ1-5; perhaps TRBD1 as D (5 bases). Germline V gene data show CDR1 as SEHNR and CDR2 as FQNEAQ (reference sequence). Deletions cut 5 bases from V and 7 bases from J, with 9 bases between. The CDR3 totals 12 residues. The CDR3 nucleotides read TGTGCCAGCAGCACGGGACTGCAGCCCCAGCATTTT. It specifies CASSTGLQPQHF.

The chain combines TRBV20-1 with TRBJ2-5, with 7 nucleotides matching TRBD1. The CDR3 length is 16 residues. The junction had 14 bases not matched to a gene; V was cut back by 2 bases and J by 5 bases. Looked up from germline, CDR1 is DFQATT and CDR2 is SNEGSKA (reference sequence). CDR3 in DNA: TGCAGTGCTAGAACCCACGGAACAGGGGATTTGGAGACCCAGTACTTC. Translation: CSARTHGTGDLETQYF.

A few counts support this clonotype. The rearrangement links TRBV10-3 to TRBJ2-2, with D possibly TRBD2 on 5 matching bases. Germline V lookup: CDR1 ENHRY, CDR2 SYGVKD. V lost 2 bases to trimming and J lost 0 bases, with 7 bases between them. The CDR3 totals 15 residues. The CDR3 loop reads CAISEGLTNTGELFF. As DNA, the CDR3 is TGTGCCATCAGTGAGGGACTTACGAACACCGGGGAGCTGTTTTTT.

J is TRBJ2-7 and V is TRBV11-2; D may be TRBD1 or TRBD2 (5 bases each). From germline, CDR1 is SGHAT and CDR2 FQNNGV. Trimming removed 1 base at V and 0 bases at J, with 10 bases between. The CDR3 sequence is 15 residues long. DNA of the CDR3: TGTGCCAGCAGCTTAGTGAGGGGCTCCTCCTACGAGCAGTACGTC. Its translation: CASSLVRGSSYEQYV.

This clonotype has just a few counts. The chain employs TRBV12-3 or TRBV12-4 and TRBJ2-2; D gene unclear. V was trimmed by 4 bases and J by 1 base, leaving 4 bases between them. CDR3 length: 13 residues. The CDR3 loop is CASSSLNTGELFF. CDR3 in DNA: TGTGCCAGCAGTTCGTTGAACACCGGGGAGCTGTTTTTT.

The V gene is TRBV4-1, the J gene TRBJ1-2; D is ambiguous. V was trimmed by 1 base and J by 4 bases, leaving 16 bases between them. This CDR3 has 16 residues. CDR1 is MGHRA and CDR2 is YSYEKL in the germline V gene. The CDR3 sequence: CASSQVPTAEGYGYTF. The CDR3 region has the DNA TGCGCCAGCAGCCAAGTCCCGACCGCGGAGGGCTATGGCTACACCTTC.

This clonotype was recorded a few times. This chain links TRBV7-8 with TRBJ2-2; 10 nucleotides align to TRBD1. The V segment lost 1 base and the J segment 5 bases; nucleotides outside the gene matches: 7. The CDR3 consists of 17 residues. Per germline, CDR1 SGHVS and CDR2 FQNEAQ. The CDR3 DNA reads TGTGCCAGCAGCTTAGTATTCGGACAGGGGGATACCGGGGAGCTGTTTTTT. It yields the protein CASSLVFGQGDTGELFF.

This clonotype was seen a handful of times. V and J are TRBV4-1 and TRBJ1-1; maybe TRBD1 (5 bases). The CDR3 is 15 amino acids. The V and J ends lost 0 bases and 4 bases respectively, with 12 bases between them. Germline values: CDR1 MGHRA, CDR2 YSYEKL. The CDR3 loop reads CASSQDGGRGTEAFF. CDR3 in DNA: TGCGCCAGCAGCCAAGATGGAGGGAGGGGCACTGAAGCTTTCTTT.

This chain links TRBV11-2 with TRBJ2-1, with D possibly called TRBD1 or TRBD2 (5 bases each). The CDR3 contains 13 residues. CDR1 SGHAT and CDR2 FQNNGV come from the germline V gene. Trimming shortened V by 5 bases and J by 12 bases, and 17 bases separated the two germline ends. This CDR3 is CASSPSFSGLQFF. Here the CDR3 DNA reads TGTGCCAGCAGCCCTAGCTTTTCGGGGCTGCAGTTCTTC.

The table lists this clonotype with a few counts. This chain joins TRBV19 and TRBJ2-7; tentative D call: TRBD1 (6 bases). CDR1 LNHDA and CDR2 SQIVND come from the germline V gene (reference sequence). The CDR3 totals 13 residues. Trimming removed 5 bases at V and 5 bases at J, with 13 bases between. CDR3 sequence reads: CASSPGHPDEQYF. CDR3 in DNA: TGTGCCAGTAGTCCGGGACACCCCGACGAGCAGTACTTC. Full variable domain (remainder filled in from reference TRBV19 and TRBJ2-7): DGGITQSPKYLFRKEGQNVTLSCEQNLNHDAMYWYRQDPGQGLRLIYYSQIVNDFQKGDIAEGYSVSREKKESFPLTVTSAQKNPTAFYLCASSPGHPDEQYFGPGTRLTVT.